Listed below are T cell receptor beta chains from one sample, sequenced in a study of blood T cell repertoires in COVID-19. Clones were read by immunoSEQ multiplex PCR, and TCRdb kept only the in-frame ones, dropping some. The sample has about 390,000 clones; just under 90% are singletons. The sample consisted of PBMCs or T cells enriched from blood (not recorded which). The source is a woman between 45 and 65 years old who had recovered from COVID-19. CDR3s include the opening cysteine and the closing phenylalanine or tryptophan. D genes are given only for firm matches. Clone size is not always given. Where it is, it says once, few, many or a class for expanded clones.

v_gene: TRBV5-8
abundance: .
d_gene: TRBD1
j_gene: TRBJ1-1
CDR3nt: TGTGCCAGCAGCAGGACAGGGACGGCTTTCTTT
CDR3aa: CASSRTGTAFF

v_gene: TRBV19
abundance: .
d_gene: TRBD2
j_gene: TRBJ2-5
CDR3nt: TGTGCCAGTCGAAGGACTAGCGGCGGCCAAGAGACCCAGTACTTC
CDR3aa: CASRRTSGGQETQYF

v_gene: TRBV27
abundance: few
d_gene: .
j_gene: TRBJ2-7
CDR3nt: TGTGCCAGCAAAAGGACCTCGGGGGAGGACGAGCAGTACTTC
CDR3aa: CASKRTSGEDEQYF

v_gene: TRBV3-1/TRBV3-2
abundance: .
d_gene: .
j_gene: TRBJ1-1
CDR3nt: TGTGCCAGCAGCCGACCGGGACTGATGAACACTGAAGCTTTCTTT
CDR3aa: CASSRPGLMNTEAFF

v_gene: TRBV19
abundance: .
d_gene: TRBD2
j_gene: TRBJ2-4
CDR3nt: TGTGCCAGTAGTAGGGAGGGAAGGGAAAACATTCAGTACTTC
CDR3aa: CASSREGRENIQYF

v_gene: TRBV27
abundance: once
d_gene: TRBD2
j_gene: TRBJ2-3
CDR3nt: TGTGCCAGCCAATGGACTAGCGGGGGGTTGACAGATACGCAGTATTTT
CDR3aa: CASQWTSGGLTDTQYF

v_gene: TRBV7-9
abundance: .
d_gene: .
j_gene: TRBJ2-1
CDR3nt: TGTGCCAGCAGCTTAGCTACGGGGAATGAGCAGTTCTTC
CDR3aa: CASSLATGNEQFF

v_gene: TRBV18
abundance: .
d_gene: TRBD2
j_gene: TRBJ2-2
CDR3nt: TGTGCCAGCAGCGGGGCGAACACCGGGGAGCTGTTTTTT
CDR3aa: CASSGANTGELFF

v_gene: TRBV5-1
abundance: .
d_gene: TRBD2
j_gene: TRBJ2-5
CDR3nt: TGCGCCAGCAGCTTGACTAGCGGGGAGTGGGAGACCCAGTACTTC
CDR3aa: CASSLTSGEWETQYF

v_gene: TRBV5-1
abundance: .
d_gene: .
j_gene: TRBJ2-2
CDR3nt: TGCGCCAGCAGCTTGGGCAGGGTAGAGGTCCCGAACACCGGGGAGCTGTTTTTT
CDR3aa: CASSLGRVEVPNTGELFF

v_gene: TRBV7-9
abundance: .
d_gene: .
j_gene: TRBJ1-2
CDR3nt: TGTGCCAGCAGCCCCCGGGACAAGTTCTATGGCTACACCTTC
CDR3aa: CASSPRDKFYGYTF

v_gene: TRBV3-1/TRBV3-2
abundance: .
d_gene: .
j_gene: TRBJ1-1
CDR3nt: TGTGCCAGCAGGAAGACTGTAAACACTGAAGCTTTCTTT
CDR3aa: CASRKTVNTEAFF

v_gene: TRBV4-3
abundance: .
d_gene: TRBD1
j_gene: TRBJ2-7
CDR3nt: TGCGCCAGCAGCCAACCAGGACAGGGACACGAGCAGTACTTC
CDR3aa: CASSQPGQGHEQYF

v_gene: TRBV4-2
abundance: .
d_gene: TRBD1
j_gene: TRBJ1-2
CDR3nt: TGTGCCAGCAGCCAAGATCAGGGGGCGAGCTATGGCTACACCTTC
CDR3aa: CASSQDQGASYGYTF

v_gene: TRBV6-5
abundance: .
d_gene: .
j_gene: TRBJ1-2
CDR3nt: TGTGCCAGCAGCGGTAATACAGGACGCGGCTACACCTTC
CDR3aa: CASSGNTGRGYTF

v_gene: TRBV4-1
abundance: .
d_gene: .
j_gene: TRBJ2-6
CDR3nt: TGCGCCAGCAGTCGTACTGGGGCCAACGTCCTGACTTTC
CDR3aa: CASSRTGANVLTF

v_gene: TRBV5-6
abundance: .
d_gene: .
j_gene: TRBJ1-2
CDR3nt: TGTGCCAGCAGCTCCGGGTGGGGAGGCTATGGCTACACCTTC
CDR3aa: CASSSGWGGYGYTF